The sequence of this T cell receptor (beta chain) was determined in a study of blood T cells in healthy people across ages. V dropped 5 bases and J dropped 2 bases, with 15 bases sitting between them. The CDR3 is made up of 15 amino acids. Germline-derived CDR1 and CDR2 are MDHEN and SYDVKM. With a J-beta primer mix and a sample-barcoded 5' primer, a second PCR ran roughly 6 to 12 cycles. TCRdb re-called the 5' RACE reads through MiXCR, storing one row per CDR3 protein. Of some 1,500,000 distinct CDR3 sequences listed, approximately 43% are singletons. Study-wide points: Possibly confounding the expanded clonotype changes was the fact that donor CMV status was unknown.

This clonotype was picked up a small number of times. Its antigen is still unknown. The sequencing sample was made of blood. This TCR came from a woman aged 18-30 years in good health. The rearrangement joins TRBV28 to TRBJ2-5; no reliable D call. CDR3 DNA: TGTGCCAGCAGTATCCCGACTCGTCCACAAGAGACCCAGTACTTC. Translated: CASSIPTRPQETQYF.